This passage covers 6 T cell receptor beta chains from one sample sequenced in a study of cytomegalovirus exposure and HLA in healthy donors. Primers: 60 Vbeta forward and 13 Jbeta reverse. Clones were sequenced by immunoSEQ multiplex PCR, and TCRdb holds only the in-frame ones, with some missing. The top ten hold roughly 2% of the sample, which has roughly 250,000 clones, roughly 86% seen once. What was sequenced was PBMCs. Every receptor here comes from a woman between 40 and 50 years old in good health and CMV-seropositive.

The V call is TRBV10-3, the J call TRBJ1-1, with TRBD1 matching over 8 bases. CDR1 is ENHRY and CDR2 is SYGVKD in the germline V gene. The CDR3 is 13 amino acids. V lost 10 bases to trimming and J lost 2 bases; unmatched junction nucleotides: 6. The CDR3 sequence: CATSGTGNTEAFF. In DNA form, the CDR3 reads TGTGCCACCTCCGGGACAGGTAACACTGAAGCTTTCTTT.

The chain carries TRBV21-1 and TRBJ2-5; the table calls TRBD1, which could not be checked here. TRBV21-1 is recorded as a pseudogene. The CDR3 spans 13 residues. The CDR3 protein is CASVRDREETQYF. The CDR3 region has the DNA TGTGCCAGCGTCCGGGACAGGGAAGAGACCCAGTACTTC.

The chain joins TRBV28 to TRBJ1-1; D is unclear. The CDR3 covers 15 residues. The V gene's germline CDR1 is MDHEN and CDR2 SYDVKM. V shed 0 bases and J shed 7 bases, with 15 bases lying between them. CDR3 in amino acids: CASSLWNAVFVEAFF. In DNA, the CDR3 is TGTGCCAGCAGTTTATGGAACGCGGTCTTCGTTGAAGCTTTCTTT.

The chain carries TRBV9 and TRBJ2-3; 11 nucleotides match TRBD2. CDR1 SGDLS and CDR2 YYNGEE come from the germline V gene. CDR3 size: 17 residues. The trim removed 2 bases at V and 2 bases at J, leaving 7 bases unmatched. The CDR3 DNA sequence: TGTGCCAGCAGCGTTCTAGCGGGAGGCCTGTACACAGATACGCAGTATTTT. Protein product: CASSVLAGGLYTDTQYF.

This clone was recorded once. CDR3 in DNA: TGTGCCAGCAGTTTAAGGGGGACAGCCGTGCAGTACTTC. Amino acids: CASSLRGTAVQYF. The chain uses TRBV27 and TRBJ2-7, with 7 bases matching TRBD1. CDR1 and CDR2 (germline): MNHEY, SMNVEV (reference sequence). This CDR3 is 13 amino acids long. V trimming: 2 bases; J trimming: 9 bases; junction bases outside the gene matches: 7.

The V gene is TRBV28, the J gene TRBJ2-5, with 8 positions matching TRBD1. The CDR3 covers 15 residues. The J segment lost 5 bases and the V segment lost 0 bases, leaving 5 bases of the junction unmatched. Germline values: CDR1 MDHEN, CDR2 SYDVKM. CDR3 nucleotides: TGTGCCAGCAGTTTATGGGCAGGGGGCCGGGAGACCCAGTACTTC. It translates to CASSLWAGGRETQYF.